Detailed here is one TCR beta chain. Its antigen is currently unknown. This record comes from a study of T cells expressing NK-cell markers. General study findings and limits: Similarly, these clonotypes led the CD3+CD56-NKG2C+ fraction as well in several donors.

Reprocessing the 5' RACE reads, TCRdb reports a single entry for every CDR3 protein and omits DNA. The data include about 460,000 distinct CDR3 sequences; the top ten clones carry approximately 1.4%. The TCR comes from a woman aged 45-60 years in good health. Sequences were obtained from blood T cells: a sorted CD56 or NKG2C T cell subset, CD4+ or CD8+ T cells, or bulk PBMC T cells (not recorded which).

The CDR3 loop is CASSQRQGGIAYEQYF. The gene calls are TRBV5-1 and TRBJ2-7; TCRdb's D call of TRBD1 is untestable without DNA. The CDR3 loop spans 16 amino acids. Looked up from germline, CDR1 is SGHRS and CDR2 is YFSETQ.